This TCR beta chain is from a study of T cell repertoires in cytomegalovirus infection. This clonotype was seen ten or more times. Germline values: CDR1 SGHTA, CDR2 FQGNSA. The CDR3 is made up of 15 amino acids. Trimming left V 5 bases short and J 5 bases short, with 17 bases between. A single record per CDR3 protein comes from TCRdb applying MiXCR to the reads. The table records around 320,000 distinct CDR3 sequences, over 7.5% of them present only once. The genes are TRBV7-2 and TRBJ2-3; maybe TRBD2 (5 bases). Source material: PBMCs. The sequence was collected from a human donor in good health (CMV status not recorded). Some clones in this sample may be carry-over from other donors' samples. The chain's CDR3 is CASSPPSRAGDTQYF. CDR3 DNA: TGTGCCAGCAGCCCCCCTAGCCGAGCAGGAGATACGCAGTATTTT.